Shown below are 3 T cell receptor beta chains from a single sample sequenced in a study of blood T cell repertoires in COVID-19. Clones were read by immunoSEQ multiplex PCR, and TCRdb kept only the in-frame ones, dropping some. The sample includes 350,000 or so clones, roughly 90% seen only once; the top ten take roughly 18%. The source material was PBMCs or T cells enriched from blood (not recorded which). These receptors were obtained from a woman in her twenties or thirties who had recovered from COVID-19.

The chain joins TRBV12-3 or TRBV12-4 to TRBJ2-7, with D hard to call. V was clipped by 4 bases and J by 6 bases, with 7 bases between them. CDR3 length: 11 amino acids. This chain's CDR3 is CASSWAAEQYF. For the CDR3, the DNA is TGTGCCAGCAGTTGGGCCGCCGAGCAGTACTTC.

V usage is TRBV7-8 and J usage is TRBJ1-2; no reliable D call. Germline V gene data show CDR1 as SGHVS and CDR2 as FQNEAQ. The CDR3 is 14 amino acids. V lost 5 bases and J 5 bases, leaving 15 bases between the germline ends. Here the CDR3 DNA reads TGTGCCAGCAGCCCCGTCGGCGCACAGTATGGCTACACCTTC. It is translated as CASSPVGAQYGYTF.

The gene calls are TRBV28 and TRBJ1-5, with 9 bases matching TRBD1. There are 15 residues in the CDR3. V was clipped by 6 bases and J by 1 base; unmatched bases: 4. Germline CDR1 is MDHEN and CDR2 is SYDVKM. The CDR3 DNA reads TGTGCCAGCAGCTTACAGGGGGCGAGCAATCAGCCCCAGCATTTT. As protein: CASSLQGASNQPQHF.